These T cell receptor beta chains were read from a single sample in a study of blood T cell repertoires in COVID-19. Assay: immunoSEQ multiplex PCR; the TCRdb copy retains only in-frame clones and omits some. The top ten clones hold more than 7% of a sample with about 160,000 clones, 80% to 85% of them seen once. Material for sequencing was peripheral blood. Every receptor here comes from a woman older than 75 with active or convalescent COVID-19. The CDR3 runs from the conserved cysteine through the conserved F or W. Fields, in order: clone size, V gene, J gene, D gene, CDR3 protein, CDR3 DNA. A D gene is named only where the DNA matches it firmly. Where a row states a size, it is once, few, many or the class of an expanded clone; other rows omit it.

-	TRBV6-5	TRBJ2-7	TRBD2	CASSLTGTRGEQYF	TGTGCCAGCAGCTTAACCGGGACTAGGGGCGAGCAGTACTTC
-	TRBV7-9	TRBJ2-3	-	CASSSNADTQYF	TGTGCCAGCAGCTCTAATGCAGATACGCAGTATTTT
once	TRBV27	TRBJ1-2	-	CASSLEGGARGYTF	TGTGCCAGCAGTTTGGAGGGGGGGGCGAGGGGCTACACCTTC
-	TRBV19	TRBJ2-1	-	CASSTGLFSYNEQFF	TGTGCCAGTAGTACCGGACTATTCTCCTACAATGAGCAGTTCTTC
-	TRBV5-1	TRBJ1-2	TRBD1	CASSWEWTGPTKGESDGYTF	TGCGCCAGCAGCTGGGAATGGACAGGACCCACAAAGGGGGAATCTGATGGCTACACCTTC
-	TRBV5-1	TRBJ1-3	TRBD1	CASSAQGAQGNTIYF	TGCGCCAGCAGCGCCCAGGGGGCGCAGGGAAACACCATATATTTT
-	TRBV6-5	TRBJ1-2	-	CASSYRDTGGYTF	TGTGCCAGCAGTTACCGGGACACCGGTGGCTACACCTTC
-	TRBV5-1	TRBJ1-1	-	CASSTGTYTEAFF	TGCGCCAGCAGCACCGGGACTTACACTGAAGCTTTCTTT
-	TRBV6-5	TRBJ2-7	-	CASSYSTVGATYEQYF	TGTGCCAGCAGTTACTCAACGGTAGGGGCAACCTACGAGCAGTACTTC
few	TRBV30	TRBJ2-7	-	CAWNGGTANYEQYF	TGTGCCTGGAATGGCGGGACGGCCAACTACGAGCAGTACTTC
once	TRBV29-1	TRBJ2-6	TRBD1	CSVGTGGGSGANVLTF	TGCAGCGTGGGGACAGGGGGAGGTTCTGGGGCCAACGTCCTGACTTTC
-	TRBV18	TRBJ2-2	-	CASSPSTGTYTGELFF	TGTGCCAGCTCACCTTCAACCGGGACATACACCGGGGAGCTGTTTTTT
-	TRBV9	TRBJ1-6	-	CASSPPPGGVGNSPLHF	TGTGCCAGCAGCCCCCCGCCGGGGGGGGTCGGGAATTCACCCCTCCACTTT
-	TRBV7-8	TRBJ2-5	TRBD2	CASRRGGGAAETQYF	TGTGCCAGCAGGCGGGGCGGGGGGGCCGCAGAGACCCAGTACTTC
once	TRBV9	TRBJ1-4	TRBD1	CASSATGFNEKLFF	TGTGCCAGCAGCGCGACAGGGTTTAATGAAAAACTGTTTTTT
few	TRBV5-1	TRBJ2-7	TRBD1	CASSWGQGYEQYF	TGCGCCAGCAGCTGGGGACAGGGCTACGAGCAGTACTTC
-	TRBV19	TRBJ2-2	-	CASQVSANTGELFF	TGTGCCAGTCAAGTTAGCGCGAACACCGGGGAGCTGTTTTTT
-	TRBV4-3	TRBJ2-2	-	CASSEQTREYTGELFF	TGCGCCAGCAGCGAACAGACCCGGGAATACACCGGGGAGCTGTTTTTT
-	TRBV11-2	TRBJ1-2	-	CASSPRTDNYGYTF	TGTGCCAGCAGCCCCAGGACAGACAACTATGGCTACACCTTC
-	TRBV5-1	TRBJ2-7	-	CASSLGLDPGYEQYF	TGCGCCAGCAGCTTGGGACTCGACCCTGGCTACGAGCAGTACTTC
-	TRBV4-1	TRBJ1-5	-	CASSRTGGGETYQPQHF	TGCGCCAGCAGCCGGACGGGAGGAGGGGAGACGTATCAGCCCCAGCATTTT
-	TRBV9	TRBJ1-6	TRBD1	CASHPGGPPDSPLHF	TGTGCCAGCCACCCAGGGGGCCCTCCGGATTCACCCCTCCACTTT